Given below is one T cell receptor (beta chain) in context. Its antigen remains unknown. A single base separates this from a much larger clone, so it may be a read error. These data originate in a study of post-analysis software for immune sequencing data. Overall study results and limits: In patients, TRBV5-6, TRBV5-1 and TRBV20-1 belonged to roughly 5 TRBV segments found more frequently than in controls.

CDR1 and CDR2 (germline): SQVTM, ANQGSEA. V lost 3 bases and J 8 bases, leaving 17 bases between the germline ends. The CDR3 is 14 residues long. Presence of unique molecular identifiers characterized the TCR beta cDNA libraries. TCRdb reanalysed the PCR reads using MiXCR and keeps one entry per CDR3 protein. This sample has hundreds of thousands of distinct CDR3 sequences, with 30% found just once. The sequenced sample was blood. This receptor was obtained from a girl under 18 with multiple sclerosis. The gene calls are TRBV29-1 and TRBJ2-1; D remains ambiguous. The CDR3 here is CSVDPEAVYDEQFF. The CDR3 DNA sequence: TGCAGCGTTGACCCCGAGGCAGTATACGATGAGCAGTTCTTC.